The next 15 T cell receptor beta chains were all read from a single sample in a study of cytomegalovirus exposure and HLA in healthy donors. Clones were sequenced by immunoSEQ multiplex PCR, and TCRdb holds only the in-frame ones, with some missing. The top ten hold 2% to 2.5% of the sample, which has 100,000 to 150,000 clones, around nine tenths seen once. The sample taken for sequencing was PBMCs. The receptors were sampled from a woman aged 18-29 years in good health and CMV-seronegative.

V gene TRBV27 combines with J gene TRBJ2-7; D might be TRBD1 (5 bases). CDR1 is MNHEY, CDR2 SMNVEV, per germline (reference sequence). This CDR3 is 13 amino acids long. Trimming took 8 bases from V and 0 from J, leaving 11 bases between them. DNA of the CDR3: TGTGCCAGCGACAGACACAGCTCCTACGAGCAGTACTTC. Protein sequence: CASDRHSSYEQYF.

This chain joins TRBV30 and TRBJ1-1, with unresolved D. The length of the CDR3 is 12 residues. Germline CDR1 GTSNPN, CDR2 SVGIG (reference sequence). V lost 2 bases to trimming and J lost 4 bases, with 8 bases between them. The CDR3: CAWSPPLTEAFF. As DNA, the CDR3 is TGTGCCTGGAGTCCCCCTCTCACTGAAGCTTTCTTT.

The chain uses TRBV5-4 and TRBJ1-2; 11 nucleotides agree with TRBD1. The CDR3 extends over 14 amino acids. Germline V gene lookup returns CDR1 SGHNT and CDR2 YYREEE (reference sequence). After removal of 4 bases from V and 5 bases from J, the junction contained 4 bases not matched to a gene. The CDR3 nucleotides are TGTGCCAGCAGCCCGGGACAGGGGGTGTATGGCTACACCTTC. Translation gives CASSPGQGVYGYTF.

This chain connects TRBV6-6 to TRBJ1-2; D unresolved. Per germline, CDR1 MNHNY and CDR2 SVGAGI (reference sequence). This CDR3 contains 15 residues. The germline V and J ends were trimmed by 2 bases and 2 bases, with 12 bases remaining between them. The CDR3: CASSYGRGSNYGYTF. The CDR3 region has the DNA TGTGCCAGCAGTTACGGGAGAGGTTCAAACTATGGCTACACCTTC.

The CDR3, as DNA: TGCGCCAGCAGCTTGGATAGAGGGGGCGTCGACACCTTC. Protein sequence: CASSLDRGGVDTF. The rearrangement joins TRBV5-1 to TRBJ1-2; 7 nucleotides match TRBD1. CDR1 SGHRS and CDR2 YFSETQ come from the germline V gene. The CDR3 contains 13 residues. Trimming took 0 bases from V and 12 from J; bases not matched to a gene: 8.

This rearrangement joins TRBV30 to TRBJ1-4; D is unresolved. This CDR3 is built from 15 residues. CDR1 and CDR2 (germline): GTSNPN, SVGIG (reference sequence). With 3 bases removed from V and 5 bases from J, the gap between germline ends came to 16 bases. CDR3 sequence (DNA): TGTGCCTGGAGCCCGGGCGGGCTGCCGAATGAAAAACTGTTTTTT. It yields the protein CAWSPGGLPNEKLFF.

This clone was counted once. The chain carries TRBV4-1 and TRBJ1-2; TRBD1 matches 7 bases. From germline, CDR1 is MGHRA and CDR2 YSYEKL. V shed 0 bases, J shed 8 bases, and the junction held 9 bases outside the gene matches. The CDR3 covers 15 residues. CDR3 in DNA: TGCGCCAGCAGCCAAGATGACAGGGAGGCGTTAGGCTACACCTTC. Amino acid sequence: CASSQDDREALGYTF.

The J gene is TRBJ1-1, the V gene TRBV19; 10 bases agree with TRBD1. The CDR3 sequence is 17 residues long. Germline assignment: CDR1 LNHDA and CDR2 SQIVND (reference sequence). V gave up 7 bases and J gave up 4 bases; unmatched junction bases: 15. The CDR3 reads CASTPSRQGARSTEAFF. CDR3 in DNA: TGTGCCAGTACCCCCTCCCGACAGGGGGCGAGGAGCACTGAAGCTTTCTTT.

The J gene is TRBJ2-3, the V gene TRBV5-4, with D tentatively TRBD2 (5 bases). V was pared by 3 bases and J by 3 bases, with 17 bases between. The CDR3 is made up of 16 amino acids. Germline assignment: CDR1 SGHNT and CDR2 YYREEE (reference sequence). CDR3 region: CASSSLGLATTDTQYF. The DNA of the CDR3 is TGTGCCAGCAGCTCCCTTGGTCTAGCTACTACAGATACGCAGTATTTT.

This sequence joins TRBV6-1 and TRBJ2-5; a possible D gene is TRBD2 (6 bases). The germline CDR1 and CDR2 sequences are MNHNS and SASEGT. The CDR3 is 15 residues long. Trimming took off 3 bases at V and 2 bases at J, with 13 bases between the two ends. For the CDR3, the DNA is TGTGCCAGCAGTGACGGGACTGTTTTACAAGAGACCCAGTACTTC. Protein sequence: CASSDGTVLQETQYF.

This chain uses TRBV7-8 with TRBJ2-1; 7 positions match TRBD2. The V segment lost 3 bases and the J segment 8 bases; nucleotides outside the gene matches: 13. CDR1 is SGHVS, CDR2 FQNEAQ, per germline. The CDR3 is made up of 16 amino acids. The CDR3 is CASSFSASGRRDEQFF. The CDR3 nucleotides are TGTGCCAGCAGCTTTTCGGCTAGCGGACGTCGGGATGAGCAGTTCTTC.

In DNA, the CDR3 is TGTGCCAGTAGTATAAGTGGACTAGCGGAGACCCAGTACTTC. Its translation is CASSISGLAETQYF. The genes are TRBV19 and TRBJ2-5, with 9 bases lining up with TRBD2. There are 14 residues in the CDR3. Germline lookup yields CDR1 LNHDA and CDR2 SQIVND (reference sequence). After removal of 2 bases from V and 5 bases from J, the junction contained 3 bases not matched to a gene.

The chain uses TRBV4-1 and TRBJ1-2; D possibly corresponds to TRBD1 (6 bases). V shed 0 bases and J shed 5 bases, with 7 bases lying between them. Germline lookup yields CDR1 MGHRA and CDR2 YSYEKL. This CDR3 comprises 13 residues. CDR3 amino acids: CASSQEQGYGYTF. CDR3 DNA sequence: TGCGCCAGCAGCCAAGAACAGGGATATGGCTACACCTTC.

This chain's CDR3 is CASSGTSGEKQNEQFF. The CDR3 DNA reads TGTGCCAGCAGTGGGACTAGCGGGGAGAAACAGAATGAGCAGTTCTTC. The chain has TRBV6-1 and TRBJ2-1; 12 positions match TRBD2. The trim removed 4 bases at V and 7 bases at J, leaving 8 bases unmatched. Germline V gives CDR1 MNHNS, CDR2 SASEGT. This CDR3 is 16 amino acids long.

This chain connects TRBV5-1 to TRBJ2-2; 13 nucleotides align to TRBD2. CDR1 and CDR2 from the germline V gene are SGHRS and YFSETQ. The CDR3 runs 16 residues. V was pared by 4 bases and J by 5 bases, with 5 bases of the junction left unmatched. As DNA, the CDR3 is TGCGCCAGCAGCAAACTAGCGGGAGGGGATACCGGGGAGCTGTTTTTT. Encoded protein: CASSKLAGGDTGELFF.